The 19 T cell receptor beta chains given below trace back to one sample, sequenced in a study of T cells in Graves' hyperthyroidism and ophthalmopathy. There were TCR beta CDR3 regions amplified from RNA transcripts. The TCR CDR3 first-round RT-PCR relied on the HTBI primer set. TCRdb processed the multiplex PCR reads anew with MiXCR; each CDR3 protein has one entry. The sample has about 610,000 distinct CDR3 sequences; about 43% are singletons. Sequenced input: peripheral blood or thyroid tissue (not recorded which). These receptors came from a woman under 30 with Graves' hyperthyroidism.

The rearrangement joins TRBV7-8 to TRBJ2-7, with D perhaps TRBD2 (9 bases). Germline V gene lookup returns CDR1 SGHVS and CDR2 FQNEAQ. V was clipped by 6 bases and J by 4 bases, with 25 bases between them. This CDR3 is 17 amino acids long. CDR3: CASSLTGAIAGAYEQYF. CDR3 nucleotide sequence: TGTGCCAGCAGTCTGACAGGGGCAATAGCGGGAGCGTACGAGCAGTACTTC. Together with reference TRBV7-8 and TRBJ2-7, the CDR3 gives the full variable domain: GAGVSQSPRYKVAKRGQDVALRCDPISGHVSLFWYQQALGQGPEFLTYFQNEAQLDKSGLPSDRFFAERPEGSVSTLKIQRTQQEDSAVYLCASSLTGAIAGAYEQYFGPGTRLTVT.

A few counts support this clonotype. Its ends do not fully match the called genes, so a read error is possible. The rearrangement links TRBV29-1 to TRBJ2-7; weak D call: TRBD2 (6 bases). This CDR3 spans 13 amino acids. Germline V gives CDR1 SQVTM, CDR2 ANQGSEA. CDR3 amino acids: CSEHRERLEVGHF. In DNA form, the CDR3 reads TGCAGCGAACATCGGGAGAGATTAGAAGTGGGACACTTC.

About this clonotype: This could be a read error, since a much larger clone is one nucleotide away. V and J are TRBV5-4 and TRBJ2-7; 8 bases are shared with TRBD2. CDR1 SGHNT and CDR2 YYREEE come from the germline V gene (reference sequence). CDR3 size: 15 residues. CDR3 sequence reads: CAISLDSGSGYEQYF. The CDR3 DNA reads TGCGCCATCAGCTTGGACAGCGGGAGTGGTTACGAGCAGTACTTC.

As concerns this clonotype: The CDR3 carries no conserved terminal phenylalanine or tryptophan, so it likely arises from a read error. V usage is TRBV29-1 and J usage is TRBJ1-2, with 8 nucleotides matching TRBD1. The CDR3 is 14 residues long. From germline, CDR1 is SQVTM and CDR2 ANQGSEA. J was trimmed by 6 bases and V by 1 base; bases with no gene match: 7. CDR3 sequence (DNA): TGCAGCGTTGAAGCCTGGACAGGGACCGATGGCTACACCGTC. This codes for CSVEAWTGTDGYTV.

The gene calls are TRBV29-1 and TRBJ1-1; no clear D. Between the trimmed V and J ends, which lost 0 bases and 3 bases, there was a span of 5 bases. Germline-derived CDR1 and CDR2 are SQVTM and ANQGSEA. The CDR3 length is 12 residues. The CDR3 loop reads CSVEDPDTEAFF. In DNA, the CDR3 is TGCAGCGTTGAAGACCCGGACACTGAAGCTTTCTTT.

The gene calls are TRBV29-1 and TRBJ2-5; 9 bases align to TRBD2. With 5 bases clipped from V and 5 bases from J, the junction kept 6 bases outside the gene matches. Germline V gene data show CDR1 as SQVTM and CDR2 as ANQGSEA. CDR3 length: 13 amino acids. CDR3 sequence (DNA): TGCAGCGTTAGTGGTAGCGGGAGTGAGACCCAGTACTTC. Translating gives CSVSGSGSETQYF.

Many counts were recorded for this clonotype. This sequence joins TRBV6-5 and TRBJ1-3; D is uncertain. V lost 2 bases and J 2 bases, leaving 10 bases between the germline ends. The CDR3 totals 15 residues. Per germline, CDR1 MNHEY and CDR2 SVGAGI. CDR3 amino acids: CASSYGRLAGNTIYF. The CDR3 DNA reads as TGTGCCAGCAGTTACGGGAGACTAGCTGGAAACACCATATATTTT.

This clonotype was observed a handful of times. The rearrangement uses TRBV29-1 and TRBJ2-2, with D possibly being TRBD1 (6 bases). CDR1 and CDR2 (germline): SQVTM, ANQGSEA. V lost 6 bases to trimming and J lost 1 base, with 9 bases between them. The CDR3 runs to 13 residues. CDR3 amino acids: CSVQGLNTGELFF. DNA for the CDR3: TGCAGCGTACAGGGCCTGAACACCGGGGAGCTGTTTTTT.

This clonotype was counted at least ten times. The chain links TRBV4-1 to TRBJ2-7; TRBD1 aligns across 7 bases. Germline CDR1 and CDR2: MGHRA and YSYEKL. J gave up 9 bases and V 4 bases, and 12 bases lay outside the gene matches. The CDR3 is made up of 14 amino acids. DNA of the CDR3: TGCGCCAGCAGCCGCCCACAAGGACAGGTCGGGCAGTACTTC. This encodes CASSRPQGQVGQYF.

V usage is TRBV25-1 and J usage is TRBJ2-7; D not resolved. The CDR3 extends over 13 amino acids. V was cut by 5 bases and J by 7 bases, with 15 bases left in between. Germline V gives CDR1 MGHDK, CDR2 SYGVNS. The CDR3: CASSSSGLGEQYF. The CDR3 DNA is TGTGCCAGCAGTTCTTCTGGTCTTGGTGAGCAGTACTTC.

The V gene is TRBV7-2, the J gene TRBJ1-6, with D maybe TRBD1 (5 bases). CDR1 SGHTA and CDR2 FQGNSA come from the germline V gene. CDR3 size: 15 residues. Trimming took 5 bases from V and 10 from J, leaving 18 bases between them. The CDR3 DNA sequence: TGTGCCAGCAGCCCTCCCGGGCAGGGAAGCTCACCCCTCCACTTT. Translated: CASSPPGQGSSPLHF.

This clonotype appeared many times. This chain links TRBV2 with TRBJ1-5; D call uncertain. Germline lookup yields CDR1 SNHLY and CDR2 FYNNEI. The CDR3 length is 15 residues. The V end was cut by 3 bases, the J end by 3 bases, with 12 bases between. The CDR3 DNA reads TGTGCCAGCAGTGAGATAGGGCTGATCAATCAGCCCCAGCATTTT. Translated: CASSEIGLINQPQHF.

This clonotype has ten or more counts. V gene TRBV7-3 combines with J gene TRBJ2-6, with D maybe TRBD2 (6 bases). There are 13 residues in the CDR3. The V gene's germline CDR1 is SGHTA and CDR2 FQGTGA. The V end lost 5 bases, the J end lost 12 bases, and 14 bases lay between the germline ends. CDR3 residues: CASSTGTGSVLTF. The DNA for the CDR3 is TGTGCCAGCAGCACCGGGACTGGTAGCGTCCTGACTTTC.

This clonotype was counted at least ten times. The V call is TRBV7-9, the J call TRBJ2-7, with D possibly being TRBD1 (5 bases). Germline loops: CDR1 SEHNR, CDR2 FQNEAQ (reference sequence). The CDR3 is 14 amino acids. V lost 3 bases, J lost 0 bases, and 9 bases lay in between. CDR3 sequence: CASSLLGASYEQYF. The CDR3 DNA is TGTGCCAGCAGCTTGCTAGGGGCCTCCTACGAGCAGTACTTC.

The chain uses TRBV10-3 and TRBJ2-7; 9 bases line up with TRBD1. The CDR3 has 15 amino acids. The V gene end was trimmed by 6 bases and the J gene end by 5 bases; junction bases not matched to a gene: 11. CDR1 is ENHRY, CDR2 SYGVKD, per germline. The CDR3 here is CAIRDTGTGIHEQYF. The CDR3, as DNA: TGTGCCATCAGAGATACCGGGACAGGGATCCACGAGCAGTACTTC.

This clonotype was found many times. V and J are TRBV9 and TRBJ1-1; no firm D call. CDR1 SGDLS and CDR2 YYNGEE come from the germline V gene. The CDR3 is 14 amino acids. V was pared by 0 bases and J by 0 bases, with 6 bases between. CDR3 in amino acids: CASSVGNLNTEAFF. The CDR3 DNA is TGTGCCAGCAGCGTAGGCAACTTGAACACTGAAGCTTTCTTT.

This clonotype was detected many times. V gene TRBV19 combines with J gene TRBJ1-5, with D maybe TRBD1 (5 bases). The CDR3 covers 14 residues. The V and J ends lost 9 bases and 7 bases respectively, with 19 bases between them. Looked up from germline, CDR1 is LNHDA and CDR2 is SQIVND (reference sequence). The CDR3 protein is CASDESPGLQPQHF. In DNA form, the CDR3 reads TGTGCCAGCGACGAGTCCCCAGGGCTCCAGCCCCAGCATTTT.

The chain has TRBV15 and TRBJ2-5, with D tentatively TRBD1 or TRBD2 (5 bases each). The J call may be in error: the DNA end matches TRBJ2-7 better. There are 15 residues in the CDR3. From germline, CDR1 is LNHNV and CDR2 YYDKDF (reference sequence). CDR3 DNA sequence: TGTGCCACCAGCAGAGGGGACGGGCAACAGAGCGAGCAGTACTTC. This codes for CATSRGDGQQSEQYF.

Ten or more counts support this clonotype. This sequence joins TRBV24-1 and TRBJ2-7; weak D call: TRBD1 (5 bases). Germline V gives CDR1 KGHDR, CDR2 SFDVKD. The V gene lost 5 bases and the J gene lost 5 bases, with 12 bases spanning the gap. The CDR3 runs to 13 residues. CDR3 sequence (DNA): TGTGCCACCAGTGGGACACCCAATGACGAGCAGTACTTC. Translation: CATSGTPNDEQYF.